The clone carrying this TCR beta chain was recorded at least ten times. The antigen remains unidentified. The data stem from a study of T cells in Graves' hyperthyroidism and ophthalmopathy. With a duration under 2 months, the hyperthyroidism was newly diagnosed in patients aged 18 to 65. Diagnoses used clinical symptoms, serum thyroxine and TRAb, thyroid ultrasound and orbital computed tomography. PBMCs were derived from 9.5 to 10 ml fresh peripheral blood. CDR1 is SGHAT and CDR2 is FQDESV in the germline V gene (reference sequence). CDR3 length: 20 residues. The trim removed 4 bases at V and 0 bases at J, leaving 10 bases unmatched. General study results and limits: Expanded thyroid clonotypes (above 0.001) were mostly also found in blood.

TCR beta CDR3 regions were amplified from RNA transcripts. The HTBI primer set served for first-round RT-PCR of the TCR CDR3. TCRdb redid the calling of the multiplex PCR reads with MiXCR, one entry per CDR3 protein. The data contain around 440,000 distinct CDR3 sequences, 15% to 19% of them seen just once; the ten biggest clones take up over 7.5%. Sample: blood. The J gene is TRBJ2-2, the V gene TRBV11-1; 14 bases map to TRBD2. The TCR was taken from a woman younger than 35 with Graves' hyperthyroidism. DNA for the CDR3: TGTGCCAGCAGCTCCCGGACTAGCGGGAGGATTGCCACGAACACCGGGGAGCTGTTTTTT. As protein: CASSSRTSGRIATNTGELFF.